Sequencing of this T cell receptor (beta chain) was carried out in a study of blood T cell repertoires in COVID-19. Germline V gene sequence: CDR1 LNHDA, CDR2 SQIVND (reference sequence). The CDR3 has 17 residues. Trimming cost V 6 bases and J 0 bases, with 18 bases left between them. This clone occurred once. Assay: immunoSEQ multiplex PCR; the TCRdb copy retains only in-frame clones and omits some. Here the sample spans fewer than 150,000 clones, around 82% being singletons. The V and J genes are TRBV19 and TRBJ1-5; no firm D call. The TCR was taken from a human donor in a cohort sampled during active COVID-19. Material for sequencing was peripheral blood. The CDR3 region is CASSDGLRPYSNQPQHF. In nucleotides, the CDR3 is TGTGCCAGTAGCGACGGACTGAGGCCCTATAGCAATCAGCCCCAGCATTTT.